The clone carrying this T cell receptor beta chain occurred a few times. This specimen belongs to a study of patients and donors after allogeneic stem cell transplantation. TCRdb ran MiXCR on the RT-PCR reads and lists one entry per CDR3 protein. The table has about a million distinct CDR3 sequences, roughly 18% seen once. V was cut by 3 bases and J by 3 bases, with 15 bases left in between. The length of the CDR3 is 15 residues. Germline lookup yields CDR1 DFQATT and CDR2 SNEGSKA (reference sequence). The TCR sequence derives from a human donor who was either an allogeneic HSCT recipient or a stem cell or donor lymphocyte infusion donor (not recorded which). It is not recorded whose cells these are; they may come from a transplant donor. Sequences were obtained from blood, either unsorted or a sorted T cell fraction (not recorded which). V usage is TRBV20-1 and J usage is TRBJ1-5; D call uncertain. The CDR3, as DNA: TGCAGTGCTAGTCATGGCAGAACTTACAATCAGCCCCAGCATTTT. Its protein product is CSASHGRTYNQPQHF.